One sample yielded the 24 T cell receptor beta chains listed below, sequenced in a study of shared clonotypes between healthy human individuals. Assay: immunoSEQ multiplex PCR; the TCRdb copy retains only in-frame clones and omits some. Of some 1.1 million clones in the sample, around 77% were seen once. The sequenced material came from memory CD4+ T cells from PBMCs. The subset: CD45RA-negative fraction. The receptors here all came from a young man in good health. Some clones in this sample may be carry-over from other donors' samples.

The CDR3 is CASSPLSGPPGGGFF. CDR3 nucleotide sequence: TGTGCCAGCAGCCCCCTAAGCGGCCCTCCTGGAGGTGGGTTCTTC. The chain uses TRBV11-2 and TRBJ2-1; D perhaps matches TRBD2 (5 bases). With 5 bases removed from V and 15 bases from J, the gap between germline ends came to 26 bases. Germline V gives CDR1 SGHAT, CDR2 FQNNGV. This CDR3 contains 15 residues.

This clone was counted a few times. The chain links TRBV28 to TRBJ1-5; possibly TRBD1 for D (5 bases). The V and J ends lost 6 bases and 4 bases respectively, with 10 bases between them. The V gene's germline CDR1 is MDHEN and CDR2 SYDVKM. This CDR3 region has 13 residues. This chain's CDR3 is CASSDSLNQPQHF. The CDR3 bases are TGTGCCAGCAGCGACAGCCTAAATCAGCCCCAGCATTTT.

This chain joins TRBV5-1 and TRBJ1-1; no reliable D call. V gave up 4 bases and J gave up 5 bases, with 18 bases separating them. From germline, CDR1 is SGHRS and CDR2 YFSETQ. The CDR3 has 15 residues. This chain's CDR3 is CASSRQYGGGTEAFF. The CDR3 bases are TGCGCCAGCAGCCGTCAGTACGGAGGAGGGACTGAAGCTTTCTTT. Full variable domain (missing parts from reference TRBV5-1 and TRBJ1-1): KAGVTQTPRYLIKTRGQQVTLSCSPISGHRSVSWYQQTPGQGLQFLFEYFSETQRNKGNFPGRFSGRQFSNSRSEMNVSTLELGDSALYLCASSRQYGGGTEAFFGQGTRLTVV.

Of note for this clone: This same CDR3 is encoded by further DNA sequences in the sample. The chain links TRBV4-2 to TRBJ2-5; TRBD2 might be the D (5 bases). Trimming stripped 0 bases from V and 2 bases from J, with 10 bases between. Germline CDR1 LGHNA, CDR2 YNFKEQ. The CDR3 extends over 15 amino acids. CDR3 residues: CASSQDRRGQETQYF. CDR3 bases: TGTGCCAGCAGCCAAGATCGGAGAGGGCAAGAGACCCAGTACTTC.

The gene calls are TRBV5-4 and TRBJ2-1, with 7 bases matching TRBD2. From germline, CDR1 is SGHNT and CDR2 YYREEE (reference sequence). V dropped 5 bases and J dropped 4; count of bases not matched to a gene: 6. This CDR3 is built from 14 residues. CDR3 protein: CASRQRESYNEQFF. In nucleotides, the CDR3 is TGTGCCAGCAGACAGCGGGAATCTTACAATGAGCAGTTCTTC. Full variable domain (missing parts from reference TRBV5-4 and TRBJ2-1): ETGVTQSPTHLIKTRGQQVTLRCSSQSGHNTVSWYQQALGQGPQFIFQYYREEENGRGNFPPRFSGLQFPNYSSELNVNALELDDSALYLCASRQRESYNEQFFGPGTRLTVL.

V gene TRBV7-3 combines with J gene TRBJ2-3; 9 nucleotides match TRBD2. CDR1 is SGHTA and CDR2 is FQGTGA in the germline V gene. Trimming removed 2 bases from V and 4 bases from J; junction bases left unmatched: 7. CDR3 size: 16 residues. The CDR3 bases are TGTGCCAGCAGCTTACGGGGCGGGAGGGTGCCAGATACGCAGTATTTT. Residues: CASSLRGGRVPDTQYF.

Remarks on this clone: The same CDR3 also results from other DNA sequences found in this sample. The gene calls are TRBV5-1 and TRBJ2-7, with D possibly being TRBD2 (6 bases). The CDR3 is made up of 13 amino acids. The germline gives CDR1 SGHRS, CDR2 YFSETQ. Trimming pared 2 bases from V and 7 bases from J, leaving 13 bases between. This CDR3 is CASSFGTGVEQYF. CDR3 bases: TGCGCCAGCAGCTTTGGGACGGGGGTTGAGCAGTACTTC.

J is TRBJ1-1 and V is TRBV4-2; D might be TRBD1 (6 bases). Germline assignment: CDR1 LGHNA and CDR2 YNFKEQ. This CDR3 has 15 amino acids. V lost 0 bases to trimming and J lost 1 base, with 9 bases between them. In DNA, the CDR3 is TGTGCCAGCAGCCAAGAGCTCAGGGGGAACACTGAAGCTTTCTTT. As protein: CASSQELRGNTEAFF.

The chain uses TRBV6-5 and TRBJ1-1; possible D gene TRBD1, 5 bases. Trimming took 2 bases from V and 2 from J, leaving 15 bases between them. Germline V lookup: CDR1 MNHEY, CDR2 SVGAGI. The CDR3 runs to 16 residues. The CDR3 nucleotides are TGTGCCAGCAGTTACCGCCGGGACGGCATAAACACTGAAGCTTTCTTT. Translated: CASSYRRDGINTEAFF.

This chain uses TRBV10-3 with TRBJ2-3, with 7 bases that match TRBD1. This CDR3 is 15 amino acids long. Germline V gene lookup returns CDR1 ENHRY and CDR2 SYGVKD. J was trimmed by 0 bases and V by 6 bases; bases with no gene match: 6. CDR3 sequence (DNA): TGTGCCATCAGCCCAACAGGGGCTAGCACAGATACGCAGTATTTT. This sequence encodes CAISPTGASTDTQYF.

This clone was recorded many times. This chain links TRBV4-1 with TRBJ2-7, with TRBD1 matching over 9 bases. V shed 7 bases and J 3 bases; nucleotides not matched to a gene: 10. CDR1 and CDR2 from the germline V gene are MGHRA and YSYEKL. This CDR3 region has 15 residues. The CDR3 here is CASTSGTGSYYEQYF. For the CDR3, the DNA is TGCGCCAGCACCTCCGGGACAGGGAGTTACTACGAGCAGTACTTC.

V is TRBV5-1 and J is TRBJ1-4, with TRBD1 identical over 7 bases. The ends lost 6 bases at V and 1 base at J; junction bases unmatched: 12. The germline CDR1 and CDR2 sequences are SGHRS and YFSETQ. The CDR3 loop spans 17 amino acids. The CDR3 spells CASITNPGGVTNEKLFF. In nucleotides, the CDR3 is TGCGCCAGCATTACGAACCCAGGGGGAGTAACTAATGAAAAACTGTTTTTT.

The chain links TRBV4-1 to TRBJ1-5; D gene ambiguous. Germline V gene lookup returns CDR1 MGHRA and CDR2 YSYEKL. V shed 0 bases and J shed 1 base, with 13 bases lying between them. The CDR3 totals 17 residues. The CDR3: CASSQDLRGRSNQPQHF. The CDR3 bases are TGCGCCAGCAGCCAAGATCTTCGGGGTCGGAGCAATCAGCCCCAGCATTTT.

The chain employs TRBV4-1 and TRBJ1-1; the match to TRBD1 covers 8 bases. The V segment lost 4 bases and the J segment 4 bases; nucleotides outside the gene matches: 17. Germline lookup yields CDR1 MGHRA and CDR2 YSYEKL. The CDR3 covers 18 residues. The DNA of the CDR3 is TGCGCCAGCAGCCGCTTCCTTGACAGACAGGGGCAGGGCACTGAAGCTTTCTTT. Its translation: CASSRFLDRQGQGTEAFF.

This chain uses TRBV5-1 with TRBJ2-7; perhaps D is TRBD1 or TRBD2 (6 bases each). Germline V gene data show CDR1 as SGHRS and CDR2 as YFSETQ. Trimming left V 4 bases short and J 2 bases short, with 16 bases between. This CDR3 has 15 amino acids. CDR3 in DNA: TGCGCCAGCAGCCCCCTGACCGGGGGCCCCTACGAGCAGTACTTC. This gives the protein CASSPLTGGPYEQYF.

The chain couples TRBV7-2 to TRBJ1-2, with D perhaps matching TRBD1 (6 bases). V was cut by 2 bases and J by 1 base, with 11 bases left in between. The V gene's germline CDR1 is SGHTA and CDR2 FQGNSA. This CDR3 is 15 amino acids long. The DNA for the CDR3 is TGTGCCAGCAGCTTAAGGTCAGGGGTTAACTATGGCTACACCTTC. Translated, it gives CASSLRSGVNYGYTF.

This sequence joins TRBV2 and TRBJ1-1, with D unclear. Per the germline V gene, CDR1 is SNHLY and CDR2 is FYNNEI. CDR3 length: 13 amino acids. The ends were cut back, 4 bases at V and 0 bases at J, with 6 bases in the middle. The CDR3 is CASSVALNTEAFF. CDR3 in DNA: TGTGCCAGCAGTGTGGCCTTGAACACTGAAGCTTTCTTT. Full variable domain (remainder filled in from reference TRBV2 and TRBJ1-1): EPEVTQTPSHQVTQMGQEVILRCVPISNHLYFYWYRQILGQKVEFLVSFYNNEISEKSEIFDDQFSVERPDGSNFTLKIRSTKLEDSAMYFCASSVALNTEAFFGQGTRLTVV.

This clone was recorded a few times. The chain has TRBV29-1 and TRBJ2-1; D could derive from TRBD1 or TRBD2 (7 bases each). Trimming left V 7 bases short and J 6 bases short, with 19 bases between. The germline V gene encodes CDR1 SQVTM and CDR2 ANQGSEA. The CDR3 is 14 residues long. The CDR3: CSGQQGRGSNEQFF. CDR3 coding DNA: TGCAGCGGGCAACAGGGGAGGGGTTCCAATGAGCAGTTCTTC.

The chain joins TRBV5-6 to TRBJ1-2; D is perhaps TRBD1 (5 bases). Germline-derived CDR1 and CDR2 are SGHDT and YYEEEE. The CDR3 runs 15 residues. V was trimmed by 0 bases and J by 4 bases, leaving 13 bases between them. For the CDR3, the DNA is TGTGCCAGCAGCTTGGATTTCAGGGAGGCCTATGGCTACACCTTC. Encoded protein: CASSLDFREAYGYTF.

This sequence joins TRBV5-4 and TRBJ2-1; 11 bases match TRBD2. The ends lost 4 bases at V and 4 bases at J; junction bases unmatched: 7. The V gene's germline CDR1 is SGHNT and CDR2 YYREEE (reference sequence). This CDR3 is built from 16 residues. The CDR3 bases are TGTGCCAGCAGCCTAGGGACTAGCGGAACTTACAATGAGCAGTTCTTC. Translated, it gives CASSLGTSGTYNEQFF.

This clone has just a few counts. The rearrangement links TRBV5-1 to TRBJ2-5; 7 nucleotides line up with TRBD2. The length of the CDR3 is 14 residues. J lost 5 bases, V lost 2 bases, and 6 bases had no gene match. CDR1 is SGHRS, CDR2 YFSETQ, per germline. This CDR3 reads CASSFTSGKETQYF. In DNA, the CDR3 is TGCGCCAGCAGCTTCACCAGCGGGAAGGAGACCCAGTACTTC.

The chain combines TRBV6-1 with TRBJ2-7; 8 nucleotides align to TRBD1. The CDR3 is made up of 13 amino acids. Per germline, CDR1 MNHNS and CDR2 SASEGT. V gave up 8 bases and J gave up 0 bases; unmatched junction bases: 3. The CDR3: CASGQGFSYEQYF. Written as DNA, the CDR3 is TGTGCCAGCGGACAGGGATTCTCCTACGAGCAGTACTTC.

The J gene is TRBJ2-7, the V gene TRBV28; the D is unclear. Trimming left V 5 bases short and J 6 bases short, with 14 bases between. The CDR3 covers 13 residues. Germline V gene data show CDR1 as MDHEN and CDR2 as SYDVKM. The CDR3 bases are TGTGCCAGCAGTGTACCCAATCAGGTCGAGCAGTACTTC. This encodes CASSVPNQVEQYF.

The chain's CDR3 is CASSTRDNNEQFF. CDR3 sequence (DNA): TGCGCCAGCAGCACCCGGGACAACAATGAGCAGTTCTTC. The chain is built from TRBV5-1 and TRBJ2-1; possible D gene TRBD1, 6 bases. Looked up from germline, CDR1 is SGHRS and CDR2 is YFSETQ. V was pared by 4 bases and J by 5 bases, with 10 bases between. The CDR3 loop spans 13 amino acids.